Listed here are 10 T cell receptor beta chains from one sample, sequenced in a study of blood T cell repertoires in COVID-19. The repertoire was sequenced with immunoSEQ multiplex PCR; TCRdb's copy has only in-frame clones and lacks some. The repertoire consists of 300,000 or so clones, with around 86% occurring once and the leading ten covering 1.5% to 2%. The sample consisted of peripheral blood. The receptors stem from a woman aged 50 to 60 with acute or convalescent COVID-19.

This rearrangement joins TRBV7-2 to TRBJ1-2; D ambiguous. CDR3 length: 14 residues. Germline V CDR1 and CDR2: SGHTA, FQGNSA. The V end was cut by 2 bases, the J end by 2 bases, with 9 bases between. CDR3 in DNA: TGTGCCAGCAGCTTAAACGCGGGAAACTATGGCTACACCTTC. This sequence encodes CASSLNAGNYGYTF.

CDR3 sequence reads: CASSIRDTLQQYF. The CDR3 nucleotides read TGTGCCAGTAGTATTCGGGACACCTTACAGCAGTACTTC. The V gene is TRBV19, the J gene TRBJ2-7; possible D gene TRBD1, 6 bases. This CDR3 comprises 13 residues. CDR1 LNHDA and CDR2 SQIVND come from the germline V gene (reference sequence). V lost 3 bases and J 8 bases, leaving 14 bases between the germline ends.

The chain couples TRBV5-4 to TRBJ2-5, with TRBD2 matching over 9 bases. Germline CDR1 reads SGHNT; CDR2 reads YYREEE (reference sequence). This CDR3 spans 15 amino acids. The J segment lost 4 bases and the V segment lost 3 bases, leaving 7 bases of the junction unmatched. The CDR3 region is CASSSDSGSGETQYF. The CDR3 DNA follows: TGTGCCAGCAGCTCCGATAGCGGGAGTGGAGAGACCCAGTACTTC.

The gene calls are TRBV6-2 or TRBV6-3 and TRBJ2-1; 13 positions match TRBD2. After removal of 4 bases from V and 4 bases from J, the junction contained 13 bases not matched to a gene. Germline V CDR1 and CDR2: MNHEY, SVGEGT. This CDR3 contains 19 residues. CDR3 protein: CASSSEVRTSGSGYNEQFF. The CDR3 coding sequence is TGTGCCAGCAGTTCGGAGGTCCGGACTAGCGGGAGTGGGTACAATGAGCAGTTCTTC.

This chain joins TRBV21-1 and TRBJ2-1; TRBD1, the table's D call, was not compared with the DNA. TRBV21-1 is deemed a pseudogene. The CDR3 length is 16 residues. The CDR3 DNA is TGTGCCAGCAGCAAAGTAATGGGCAGGGAATACAATGAGCAGTTCTTC. Residues: CASSKVMGREYNEQFF.

The chain couples TRBV6-6 to TRBJ2-7, with 9 bases lining up with TRBD1. Germline CDR1 reads MNHNY; CDR2 reads SVGAGI (reference sequence). The length of the CDR3 is 14 residues. The V gene end was trimmed by 6 bases and the J gene end by 2 bases; junction bases not matched to a gene: 5. In DNA form, the CDR3 reads TGTGCCAGCAGGGAACGACAGGGGGCCTACGAGCAGTACTTC. It codes for CASRERQGAYEQYF.

The V call is TRBV7-9, the J call TRBJ1-4; D not certain. The germline gives CDR1 SEHNR, CDR2 FQNEAQ (reference sequence). V lost 4 bases, J lost 5 bases, and 14 bases lay in between. The CDR3 length is 15 residues. The CDR3 sequence is CASSSPGILNEKLFF. The CDR3, as DNA: TGTGCCAGCAGCTCTCCGGGAATTTTAAATGAAAAACTGTTTTTT.

CDR3 region: CASSFTGGSLNEKLFF. The CDR3 DNA reads TGTGCCAGCAGTTTTACGGGGGGCTCCCTTAATGAAAAACTGTTTTTT. This chain links TRBV28 with TRBJ1-4; D possibly corresponds to TRBD1 (6 bases). Germline CDR1 reads MDHEN; CDR2 reads SYDVKM. V was pared by 3 bases and J by 4 bases, with 15 bases between. The CDR3 runs 16 residues.

The V call is TRBV5-1, the J call TRBJ1-5, with D possibly matching TRBD1 (6 bases). CDR1 SGHRS and CDR2 YFSETQ come from the germline V gene. The CDR3 contains 13 residues. Trimming took off 0 bases at V and 6 bases at J, with 7 bases between the two ends. CDR3 in DNA: TGCGCCAGCAGCTTGGACAGGGCTCAGCCCCAGCATTTT. This sequence encodes CASSLDRAQPQHF.

The chain uses TRBV5-1 and TRBJ1-4; weak D call: TRBD1 (6 bases). Germline V gene sequence: CDR1 SGHRS, CDR2 YFSETQ. V lost 4 bases and J lost 5, with 15 bases in between. The CDR3 has 15 residues. The CDR3 reads CASSQQTGPNEKLFF. The DNA for the CDR3 is TGCGCCAGCAGCCAACAGACAGGCCCAAATGAAAAACTGTTTTTT.